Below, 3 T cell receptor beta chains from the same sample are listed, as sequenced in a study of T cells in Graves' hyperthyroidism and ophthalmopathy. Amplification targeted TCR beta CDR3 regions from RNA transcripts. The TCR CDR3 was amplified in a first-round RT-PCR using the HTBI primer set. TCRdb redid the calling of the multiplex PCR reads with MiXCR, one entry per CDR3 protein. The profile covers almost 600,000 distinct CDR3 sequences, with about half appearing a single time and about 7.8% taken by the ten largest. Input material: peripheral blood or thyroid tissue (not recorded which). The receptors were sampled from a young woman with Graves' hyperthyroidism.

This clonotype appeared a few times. The CDR3, as DNA: TGTGCCTGGAACAGACAGGGTGCTGAAGCTTTCTTT. Translating gives CAWNRQGAEAFF. The V gene is TRBV30, the J gene TRBJ1-1; 7 bases are shared with TRBD1. This CDR3 comprises 12 residues. Germline lookup yields CDR1 GTSNPN and CDR2 SVGIG (reference sequence). Trimming cost V 4 bases and J 6 bases; bases outside gene matches: 5.

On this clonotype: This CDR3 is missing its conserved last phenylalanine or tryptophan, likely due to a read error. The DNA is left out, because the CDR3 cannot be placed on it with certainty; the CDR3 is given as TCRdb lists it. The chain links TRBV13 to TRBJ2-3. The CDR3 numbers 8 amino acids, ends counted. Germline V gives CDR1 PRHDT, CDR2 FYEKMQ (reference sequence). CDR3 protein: CASSLGLL.

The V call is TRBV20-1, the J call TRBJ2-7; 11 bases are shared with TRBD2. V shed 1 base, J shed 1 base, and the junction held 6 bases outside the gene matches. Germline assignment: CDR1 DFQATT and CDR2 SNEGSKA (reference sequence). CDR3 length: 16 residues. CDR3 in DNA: TGCAGTGCTAGAGGTTGGGGGACTAGCGGTTCCTACGAGCAGTACTTC. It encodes CSARGWGTSGSYEQYF.